Listed below are T cell receptor beta chains from one sample, sequenced in a study of cytomegalovirus exposure and HLA in healthy donors. Assay used: immunoSEQ multiplex PCR; TCRdb lists only in-frame clones, some missing. The sample consists of 73,000 or so clones, about 81% of them appearing once. Input material: PBMCs. The origin of the receptors is a human donor in good health. The CDR3 runs from the conserved cysteine through the conserved F or W. Fields, in order: V gene, clone size, CDR3 protein. The size entry is marked missing in some rows and otherwise reads once, few, many or a size class.

v_gene: TRBV30; abundance: -; CDR3aa: CAWSDRGSPLHF
v_gene: TRBV30; abundance: -; CDR3aa: CAWSVSLDSPNYGYTF
v_gene: TRBV28; abundance: -; CDR3aa: CASTTLGGANTGELFF
v_gene: TRBV5-1; abundance: -; CDR3aa: CASSLSLTRDRREKLFF
v_gene: TRBV27; abundance: few; CDR3aa: CASSLTGIANYGYTF
v_gene: TRBV6-6; abundance: -; CDR3aa: CASSPPGRINSPLHF
v_gene: TRBV29-1; abundance: -; CDR3aa: CSVCSGQGYNEQFF
v_gene: TRBV14; abundance: -; CDR3aa: CASSQVRGYGYTF
v_gene: TRBV7-2; abundance: -; CDR3aa: CASSRPGKNQPQHF
v_gene: TRBV5-1; abundance: once; CDR3aa: CASSFRQGNTGELFF
v_gene: TRBV27; abundance: -; CDR3aa: CASSLGTSGYNEQFF
v_gene: TRBV28; abundance: -; CDR3aa: CASRFGDRVFYNEQFF
v_gene: TRBV28; abundance: -; CDR3aa: CASSQYRDGNQPQHF
v_gene: TRBV19; abundance: -; CDR3aa: CASSTGWDSPLHF
v_gene: TRBV19; abundance: -; CDR3aa: CASTHDAGYNEQFF
v_gene: TRBV19; abundance: -; CDR3aa: CASSIALAGGSSTDTQYF
v_gene: TRBV7-6; abundance: -; CDR3aa: CASSLVPGQGEASLTF
v_gene: TRBV23-1; abundance: few; CDR3aa: CASSPPGQGGNIQYF
v_gene: TRBV4-1; abundance: -; CDR3aa: CASSLDPARYYGYPF
v_gene: TRBV7-2; abundance: -; CDR3aa: CASSLGQGTEQYF
v_gene: TRBV30; abundance: -; CDR3aa: CAWSVFARLNTEAFF
v_gene: TRBV6-1; abundance: -; CDR3aa: CASSEALSRNNEQFF
v_gene: TRBV6-6; abundance: -; CDR3aa: CASSYSIPGTPHF